This T cell receptor (beta chain) was sequenced in a study of T cells expressing NK-cell markers. At the level of the study: It was from sorted CD3+CD56+NKG2C+, CD3+CD56+NKG2C- and CD3+CD56-NKG2C+ T cells that TCR beta repertoires came. Seven of the eight sequenced donors were HCMV-seropositive; one was seronegative.

TCRdb reanalyzed the 5' RACE reads and collapses them to one entry per CDR3 protein, without DNA. The sample data list around 280,000 distinct CDR3 sequences. For this clonotype: Its antigen is not identified.

The CDR3 sequence is 13 residues long. Germline V CDR1 and CDR2: SNHLY, FYNNEI. Study-level results: Top CD8+ clonotypes included the dominant CD3+CD56+NKG2C+ clonotypes in 5 or 6 donors.

The sample was blood T cells: a sorted CD56 or NKG2C T cell subset, CD4+ or CD8+ T cells, or bulk PBMC T cells (not recorded which). This TCR was sampled from a man aged 18 to 30 in good health. The J gene is TRBJ1-1, the V gene TRBV2; TCRdb returns TRBD1, unconfirmable since there is no DNA. CDR3 loop: CASSVPGIPEAFF. The full variable domain, with the rest looked up from reference TRBV2 and TRBJ1-1, is EPEVTQTPSHQVTQMGQEVILRCVPISNHLYFYWYRQILGQKVEFLVSFYNNEISEKSEIFDDQFSVERPDGSNFTLKIRSTKLEDSAMYFCASSVPGIPEAFFGQGTRLTVV.